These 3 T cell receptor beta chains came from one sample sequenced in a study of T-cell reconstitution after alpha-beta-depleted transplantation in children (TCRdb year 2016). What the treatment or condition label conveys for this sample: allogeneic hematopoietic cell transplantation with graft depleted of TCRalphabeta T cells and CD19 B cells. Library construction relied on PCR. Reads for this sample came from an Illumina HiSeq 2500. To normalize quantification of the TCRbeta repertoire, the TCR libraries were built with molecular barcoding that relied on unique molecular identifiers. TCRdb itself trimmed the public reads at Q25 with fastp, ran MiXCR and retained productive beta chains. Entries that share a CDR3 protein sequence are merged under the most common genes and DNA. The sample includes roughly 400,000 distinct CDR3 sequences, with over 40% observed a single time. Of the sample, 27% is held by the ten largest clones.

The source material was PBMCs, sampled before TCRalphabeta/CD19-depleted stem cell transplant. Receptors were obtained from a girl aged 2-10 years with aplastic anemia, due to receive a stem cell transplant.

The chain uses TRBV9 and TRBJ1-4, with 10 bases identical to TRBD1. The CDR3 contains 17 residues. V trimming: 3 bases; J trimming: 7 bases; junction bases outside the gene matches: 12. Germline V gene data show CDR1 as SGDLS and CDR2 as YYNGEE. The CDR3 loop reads CASSGGDRGIEGEKLFF. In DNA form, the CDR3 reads TGTGCCAGCAGCGGCGGGGACAGGGGTATTGAAGGTGAAAAACTGTTTTTT.

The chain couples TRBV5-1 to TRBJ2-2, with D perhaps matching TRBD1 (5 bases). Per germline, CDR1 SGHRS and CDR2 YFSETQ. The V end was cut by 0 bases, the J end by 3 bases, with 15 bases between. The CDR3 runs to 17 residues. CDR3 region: CASSLAGRVVDTGELFF. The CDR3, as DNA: TGCGCCAGCAGCTTGGCCGGCAGGGTCGTTGACACCGGGGAGCTGTTTTTT.

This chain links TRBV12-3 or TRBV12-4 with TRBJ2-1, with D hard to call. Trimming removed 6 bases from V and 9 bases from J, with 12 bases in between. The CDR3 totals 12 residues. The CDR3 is CASSLTRGEQFF. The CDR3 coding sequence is TGTGCCAGCAGCCTGACCAGAGGTGAGCAGTTCTTC.